The present TCR beta chain was sequenced within a study of T cell repertoires in aging, cancer and after chemotherapy. Overall study context: Over several months to years, re-sampled healthy donor repertoires clearly shared clones.

The V segment lost 5 bases and the J segment 3 bases; nucleotides outside the gene matches: 9. The germline gives CDR1 SGHNT, CDR2 YENEEA. CDR3 length: 18 amino acids. Study results and limitations: Untreated cancer patients had significantly lower blood TCR diversity than age-matched healthy donors. Rebound thymic output was suggested by rising median generation probability during chemotherapy in each cancer cohort.

TRB rearrangements spanning V, D and J were amplified using mixed TRB-A/B primers. TCRdb independently ran MiXCR on the multiplex PCR reads; one entry per CDR3 protein. The repertoire includes about 6,200 distinct CDR3 sequences, 25% to 30% of them detected once, and roughly 3.6% sits in the top ten. Peripheral blood genomic DNA, not sorted cells or RNA, was the template. This clonotype ranks as medium-sized. Its specificity is not known. The sequenced sample consisted of blood. This TCR was recovered from a human donor in good health. The chain employs TRBV11-3 and TRBJ2-3, with 15 bases aligning to TRBD2. The CDR3 loop is CASSKPGLAGGGTDTQYF. The CDR3 bases are TGTGCCAGCAGCAAACCAGGACTAGCGGGAGGGGGGACAGATACGCAGTATTTT.